What follows are 23 T cell receptor beta chains derived from one specimen sequenced in a study of blood T cell repertoires in COVID-19. Clones were sequenced by immunoSEQ multiplex PCR, and TCRdb holds only the in-frame ones, with some missing. The sample records around 400,000 clones, around nine tenths being singletons. Source material: PBMCs or T cells enriched from blood (not recorded which). The receptors were gathered from a woman younger than 35 who had been exposed to COVID-19.

The rearrangement links TRBV30 to TRBJ1-1; no firm D call. Trimming left V 2 bases short and J 0 bases short, with 7 bases between. The CDR3 covers 13 residues. CDR1 and CDR2 (germline): GTSNPN, SVGIG (reference sequence). The CDR3 DNA sequence: TGTGCCTGGAGTCTACCTCTGAACACTGAAGCTTTCTTT. Translating it yields CAWSLPLNTEAFF.

The chain recombines TRBV19 with TRBJ1-2, with D possibly matching TRBD1 (5 bases). Germline CDR1 is LNHDA and CDR2 is SQIVND (reference sequence). V lost 2 bases, J lost 2 bases, and 12 bases lay in between. This CDR3 contains 15 residues. The CDR3 reads CASSIIGGQNYGYTF. CDR3 sequence (DNA): TGTGCCAGTAGTATAATAGGTGGACAAAACTATGGCTACACCTTC.

V gene TRBV18 combines with J gene TRBJ2-2, with 12 bases fitting TRBD2. The trim removed 3 bases at V and 5 bases at J, leaving 4 bases unmatched. Germline V gene lookup returns CDR1 KGHSH and CDR2 LQKENI. CDR3 size: 16 residues. As DNA, the CDR3 is TGTGCCAGCTCACCTCGGACTAGCGGGAATACCGGGGAGCTGTTTTTT. Its translation is CASSPRTSGNTGELFF.

The rearrangement joins TRBV7-2 to TRBJ1-6; 7 positions agree with TRBD1. The CDR3 totals 15 residues. V shed 6 bases and J 10 bases; nucleotides not matched to a gene: 12. The V gene's germline CDR1 is SGHTA and CDR2 FQGNSA. The CDR3 DNA reads as TGTGCCAGCAGGTCCCTTGACAGGGCTGGATCACCCCTCCACTTT. It translates to CASRSLDRAGSPLHF.

For this clone: This same CDR3 is encoded by further DNA sequences in the sample. V gene TRBV11-2 combines with J gene TRBJ2-7; D unclear. Per the germline V gene, CDR1 is SGHAT and CDR2 is FQNNGV. Trimming pared 4 bases from V and 1 base from J, leaving 2 bases between. This CDR3 has 11 residues. The CDR3 DNA reads TGTGCCAGCAGCTCTTCCTACGAGCAGTACTTC. Its translation is CASSSSYEQYF.

This clone was detected ten times or more. The CDR3 sequence is CASSQDWAGNTIYF. CDR3 in DNA: TGCGCCAGCAGCCAAGATTGGGCAGGGAACACCATATATTTT. This rearrangement joins TRBV4-1 to TRBJ1-3, with D perhaps matching TRBD1 (5 bases). The CDR3 loop spans 14 amino acids. V was cut by 0 bases and J by 7 bases, with 10 bases left in between. Germline-derived CDR1 and CDR2 are MGHRA and YSYEKL.

The chain is built from TRBV14 and TRBJ2-3; tentative D call: TRBD2 (6 bases). The germline gives CDR1 SGHDN, CDR2 FVKESK. With 4 bases removed from V and 7 bases from J, the gap between germline ends came to 18 bases. The CDR3 extends over 15 amino acids. As DNA, the CDR3 is TGTGCCAGCAGCCGGGGGGATCCGGCCGCATATACGCAGTATTTT. Amino acids: CASSRGDPAAYTQYF.

The rearrangement uses TRBV6-5 and TRBJ1-2; tentative D call: TRBD1 (5 bases). The CDR3 has 14 amino acids. Germline assignment: CDR1 MNHEY and CDR2 SVGAGI. Trimming removed 6 bases at V and 4 bases at J, with 15 bases between. The CDR3 protein is CASRRTRVAYGYTF. The CDR3 DNA reads as TGTGCCAGCAGGCGGACAAGGGTGGCCTATGGCTACACCTTC.

The chain is built from TRBV28 and TRBJ2-7; the D is unclear. The germline gives CDR1 MDHEN, CDR2 SYDVKM. Trimming removed 2 bases from V and 2 bases from J, with 4 bases in between. The length of the CDR3 is 12 residues. The CDR3 loop reads CASSLTAYEQYF. Written as DNA, the CDR3 is TGTGCCAGCAGTTTAACTGCCTACGAGCAGTACTTC.

V is TRBV18 and J is TRBJ2-2; 11 nucleotides line up with TRBD2. Per germline, CDR1 KGHSH and CDR2 LQKENI. J gave up 3 bases and V 7 bases, and 1 base lay outside the gene matches. The CDR3 consists of 14 residues. The CDR3 sequence is CASLTSGDTGELFF. The CDR3 bases are TGTGCCAGCTTGACTAGCGGGGACACCGGGGAGCTGTTTTTT.

The rearrangement joins TRBV28 to TRBJ2-7; 10 nucleotides align to TRBD2. The V gene end was trimmed by 5 bases and the J gene end by 3 bases; junction bases not matched to a gene: 10. Germline loops: CDR1 MDHEN, CDR2 SYDVKM. The CDR3 spans 16 residues. The chain's CDR3 is CASSLETSGFIYEQYF. The DNA of the CDR3 is TGTGCCAGCAGTCTAGAGACTAGCGGGTTCATCTACGAGCAGTACTTC.

The gene calls are TRBV18 and TRBJ2-5, with 8 positions matching TRBD2. Germline loops: CDR1 KGHSH, CDR2 LQKENI. The length of the CDR3 is 15 residues. Trimming cost V 2 bases and J 2 bases; bases outside gene matches: 4. In DNA, the CDR3 is TGTGCCAGCTCACCAAGGTCGGGGGGGCAAGAGACCCAGTACTTC. This sequence encodes CASSPRSGGQETQYF.

The chain combines TRBV7-2 with TRBJ2-1; 13 bases fit TRBD2. With V trimmed by 2 bases and J by 9 bases, 10 bases remained unmatched. This CDR3 has 17 amino acids. Germline V gene lookup returns CDR1 SGHTA and CDR2 FQGNSA. The CDR3 nucleotides read TGTGCCAGCAGCTTATTTCGGACTAGCGGGGGAGGTGCTGAGCAGTTCTTC. Protein sequence: CASSLFRTSGGGAEQFF.

As concerns this clone: This CDR3 is also generated by other DNA sequences in the sample. The gene calls are TRBV28 and TRBJ2-1; D is perhaps TRBD2 (6 bases). V dropped 1 base and J dropped 4 bases, with 8 bases sitting between them. The germline gives CDR1 MDHEN, CDR2 SYDVKM. This CDR3 spans 14 amino acids. The CDR3 sequence is CASSLLGGYNEQFF. For the CDR3, the DNA is TGTGCCAGCAGTTTATTGGGGGGTTACAATGAGCAGTTCTTC.

The genes are TRBV7-2 and TRBJ2-5; 16 nucleotides agree with TRBD2. Germline CDR1 reads SGHTA; CDR2 reads FQGNSA. V lost 5 bases and J lost 5; bases outside the gene matches: 11. The CDR3 contains 18 residues. The CDR3 loop is CASSQGLAGGPMRETQYF. The DNA for the CDR3 is TGTGCCAGCAGCCAGGGACTAGCGGGGGGGCCCATGCGGGAGACCCAGTACTTC. Drawing the rest from reference TRBV7-2 and TRBJ2-5, the complete variable domain is GAGVSQSPSNKVTEKGKDVELRCDPISGHTALYWYRQSLGQGLEFLIYFQGNSAPDKSGLPSDRFSAERTGGSVSTLTIQRTQQEDSAVYLCASSQGLAGGPMRETQYFGPGTRLLVL.

This clone was seen more than once but under ten times. The chain has TRBV6-5 and TRBJ2-7; possible D gene TRBD2, 5 bases. V was pared by 7 bases and J by 0 bases, with 10 bases between. Per germline, CDR1 MNHEY and CDR2 SVGAGI. The CDR3 runs 13 residues. This CDR3 reads CASTGLTSYEQYF. The CDR3 DNA reads TGTGCCAGCACCGGACTGACCTCCTACGAGCAGTACTTC.

The CDR3 here is CASSSTGGETYEQYF. The DNA for the CDR3 is TGTGCCAGCAGCTCGACAGGGGGCGAGACCTACGAGCAGTACTTC. The chain recombines TRBV5-4 with TRBJ2-7; 10 positions agree with TRBD1. CDR3 length equals 15 residues. The V gene end was trimmed by 3 bases and the J gene end by 2 bases; junction bases not matched to a gene: 5. CDR1 and CDR2 from the germline V gene are SGHNT and YYREEE (reference sequence).

Only one count was recorded for this clone. Other DNA sequences in the same sample also yield this CDR3. This sequence joins TRBV4-3 and TRBJ2-6; D is unresolved. V lost 0 bases to trimming and J lost 0 bases, with 6 bases between them. CDR1 is LGHNA and CDR2 is YSLEER in the germline V gene. This CDR3 is 16 amino acids long. CDR3 in DNA: TGCGCCAGCAGCCAAGATAAATCCTCTGGGGCCAACGTCCTGACTTTC. It is translated as CASSQDKSSGANVLTF.

The gene calls are TRBV4-1 and TRBJ1-5; D unclear. The CDR3 covers 15 residues. CDR1 and CDR2 from the germline V gene are MGHRA and YSYEKL. V lost 0 bases and J 4 bases, leaving 10 bases between the germline ends. In DNA, the CDR3 is TGCGCCAGCAGCCAAGATATGACGGGAAATCAGCCCCAGCATTTT. This encodes CASSQDMTGNQPQHF.

The rearrangement uses TRBV10-3 and TRBJ2-2; possibly TRBD2 for D (5 bases). CDR3 length equals 12 residues. Germline V gene lookup returns CDR1 ENHRY and CDR2 SYGVKD. V was clipped by 6 bases and J by 5 bases, with 7 bases between them. The CDR3: CAISRGTGELFF. DNA of the CDR3: TGTGCCATCAGCCGAGGGACCGGGGAGCTGTTTTTT.

The V and J genes are TRBV24-1 and TRBJ2-5; no clear D. The CDR3 spans 16 residues. V was clipped by 4 bases and J by 0 bases, with 14 bases between them. CDR1 and CDR2 from the germline V gene are KGHDR and SFDVKD. As DNA, the CDR3 is TGTGCCACCAGTGAACCACCATGGGCACACCAAGAGACCCAGTACTTC. Protein: CATSEPPWAHQETQYF.

The chain is built from TRBV20-1 and TRBJ2-7, with a weak D call TRBD2 (6 bases). Trimming took off 3 bases at V and 4 bases at J, with 13 bases between the two ends. The length of the CDR3 is 13 residues. Germline-derived CDR1 and CDR2 are DFQATT and SNEGSKA (reference sequence). In DNA, the CDR3 is TGCAGTGCTAGTATGCGGACTACTTACGAGCAGTACTTC. Amino acids: CSASMRTTYEQYF.

CDR3 DNA sequence: TGCGCCAGCAGCTCTGGGGGGAGCTATGGCTACACCTTC. Translating it yields CASSSGGSYGYTF. V gene TRBV5-1 combines with J gene TRBJ1-2, with D possibly being TRBD1 (5 bases). The V gene lost 3 bases and the J gene lost 4 bases, with 10 bases spanning the gap. This CDR3 region has 13 residues. The germline gives CDR1 SGHRS, CDR2 YFSETQ.